The next 20 T cell receptor beta chains were all read from a single sample in a study of T cells expressing NK-cell markers. TCRdb reprocessed the 5' RACE reads and reports one entry per CDR3 protein, with no DNA. This listing includes roughly 380,000 distinct CDR3 sequences. The sequenced material came from blood T cells: a sorted CD56 or NKG2C T cell subset, CD4+ or CD8+ T cells, or bulk PBMC T cells (not recorded which). All receptors come from a man between 18 and 69 years old in good health.

This chain connects TRBV4-1 to TRBJ2-2. Germline CDR1 reads MGHRA; CDR2 reads YSYEKL. The CDR3 is made up of 15 amino acids. CDR3 residues: CASSQDLGRPGELFF.

The chain recombines TRBV29-1 with TRBJ2-7; TCRdb calls TRBD2, which cannot be checked without DNA. The CDR3 runs to 17 residues. CDR1 and CDR2 from the germline V gene are SQVTM and ANQGSEA. The CDR3: CSVETDLRTSSSYEQYF.

The chain uses TRBV2 and TRBJ2-5; TCRdb selects TRBD1, and the lack of DNA leaves this call unchecked. Germline V lookup: CDR1 SNHLY, CDR2 FYNNEI. The CDR3 spans 14 residues. The CDR3 here is CASSPPPGGETQYF. Full variable domain (remainder filled in from reference TRBV2 and TRBJ2-5): EPEVTQTPSHQVTQMGQEVILRCVPISNHLYFYWYRQILGQKVEFLVSFYNNEISEKSEIFDDQFSVERPDGSNFTLKIRSTKLEDSAMYFCASSPPPGGETQYFGPGTRLLVL.

The genes are TRBV5-1 and TRBJ2-7; the TCRdb call, TRBD2, lacks DNA for checking. The CDR3 is made up of 18 amino acids. CDR1 and CDR2 from the germline V gene are SGHRS and YFSETQ. This CDR3 is CASRTGTSGGVISYEQYF.

The CDR3 reads CASSKIGNNEQFF. The V and J genes are TRBV2 and TRBJ2-1. Germline CDR1 and CDR2: SNHLY and FYNNEI. The CDR3 is 13 residues long.

This chain links TRBV20-1 with TRBJ2-7; TCRdb's assignment of TRBD2 cannot be checked, as there is no DNA. Germline CDR1 DFQATT, CDR2 SNEGSKA (reference sequence). The CDR3 length is 13 residues. The CDR3 reads CRADGLVEGEQYF.

The V call is TRBV15, the J call TRBJ2-7; TCRdb's D call of TRBD1 is untestable without DNA. Germline V CDR1 and CDR2: LNHNV, YYDKDF (reference sequence). CDR3 length equals 16 residues. This CDR3 reads CATSRGRGAASYEQYF.

The chain employs TRBV29-1 and TRBJ2-6. CDR1 and CDR2 (germline): SQVTM, ANQGSEA. The CDR3 has 15 residues. Here the CDR3 reads CSVESAGSGANVLTF.

The chain links TRBV15 to TRBJ2-4. In germline, CDR1 is LNHNV, CDR2 YYDKDF (reference sequence). The CDR3 length is 15 residues. The CDR3 spells CATSRDLTDLNIQYF.

V usage is TRBV9 and J usage is TRBJ2-3; TCRdb outputs TRBD2, but without DNA this stays unchecked. This CDR3 contains 16 residues. The germline CDR1 and CDR2 sequences are SGDLS and YYNGEE. The CDR3 sequence: CASSPLFGGAPDTQYF.

The chain carries TRBV7-3 and TRBJ2-3; TCRdb names TRBD1, which stays unverified in the absence of DNA. In germline, CDR1 is SGHTA, CDR2 FQGTGA. CDR3 length: 16 residues. The CDR3 loop reads CASSLGPEKGGDTQYF.

The rearrangement uses TRBV14 and TRBJ2-3; TCRdb's D call of TRBD2 is untestable without DNA. CDR3 length: 16 residues. CDR1 is SGHDN, CDR2 FVKESK, per germline. Here the CDR3 reads CASSQEPSGGAYTQYF.

The gene calls are TRBV10-3 and TRBJ2-5; the D call from TCRdb, TRBD2, cannot be confirmed without DNA. The germline V gene has CDR1 ENHRY and CDR2 SYGVKD. The CDR3 length is 18 residues. The chain's CDR3 is CAISESLSSGGSEETQYF.

The chain is built from TRBV9 and TRBJ2-6; the D call of TRBD1 rests on TCRdb alone, since no DNA is present to check it. CDR1 is SGDLS, CDR2 YYNGEE, per germline. The CDR3 length is 16 residues. The CDR3 protein is CASSVGSGRGANVLTF. The full variable domain, completed using reference TRBV9 and TRBJ2-6, is DSGVTQTPKHLITATGQRVTLRCSPRSGDLSVYWYQQSLDQGLQFLIQYYNGEERAKGNILERFSAQQFPDLHSELNLSSLELGDSALYFCASSVGSGRGANVLTFGAGSRLTVL.

The V call is TRBV5-1, the J call TRBJ2-2; the D call of TRBD2 rests on TCRdb alone, since no DNA is present to check it. CDR1 is SGHRS and CDR2 is YFSETQ in the germline V gene. The CDR3 is made up of 15 amino acids. CDR3: CASSLVAGGTGELFF.

J is TRBJ2-7 and V is TRBV7-9; TCRdb lists TRBD1, though no DNA is available to test this call. The germline CDR1 and CDR2 sequences are SEHNR and FQNEAQ (reference sequence). The CDR3 is 15 amino acids. CDR3 residues: CASSSPGQVNYEQYF.

This chain's CDR3 is CAAGVTGEQFF. The chain is built from TRBV6-5 and TRBJ2-1; without DNA, the TCRdb call of TRBD1 cannot be checked. Germline values: CDR1 MNHEY, CDR2 SVGAGI. This CDR3 is built from 11 residues.

The chain employs TRBV30 and TRBJ2-2; TCRdb reports TRBD1, a call that lacks DNA to check it against. The germline gives CDR1 GTSNPN, CDR2 SVGIG (reference sequence). CDR3 length: 15 amino acids. The CDR3: CAWSVDRGRTGELFF.

This chain joins TRBV6-1 and TRBJ1-5. Germline V CDR1 and CDR2: MNHNS, SASEGT. This CDR3 region has 12 residues. CDR3 residues: CASSLAVSPQHF.

This chain connects TRBV6-1 to TRBJ1-1. The CDR3 spans 14 residues. Germline CDR1 MNHNS, CDR2 SASEGT. The CDR3 is CASTGLRANTEAFF.